Listed below are T cell receptor beta chains from one sample, sequenced in a study of early T cells in non-severe SARS-CoV-2 infection. MiXCR, applied by TCRdb to the 5' RACE reads, yields one record per CDR3 protein. The sample yields approximately 70,000 distinct CDR3 sequences, roughly 10% seen once. The sequenced sample was whole blood, obtained at baseline. These receptors were obtained from an adult who was a healthcare worker with PCR-confirmed SARS-CoV-2 infection or an uninfected control (not recorded which). Both conserved end residues are part of each CDR3. Fields, in order: V gene, J gene, clone size, D gene, CDR3 protein. D genes are given only for firm matches. Expanded clones are given a class, and other clones once, few, many or no size at all.

TRBV28	TRBJ2-5	-	-	CASSFSRGQETQYF
TRBV29-1	TRBJ2-7	many	-	CSVVDRYPYEQYF
TRBV27	TRBJ2-1	few	-	CASTITPDSNAQQFF
TRBV6-5	TRBJ2-5	many	TRBD2	CAAGWTSGETQYF
TRBV7-2	TRBJ2-3	many	-	CASSMQTRTDTQYF
TRBV12-3/TRBV12-4	TRBJ2-4	few	-	CASSLDAQTKNIQYF
TRBV7-8	TRBJ1-2	few	-	CASTIRTNLPYGYTF
TRBV20-1	TRBJ2-2	many	TRBD1	CSARPGQGIGELFF
TRBV28	TRBJ1-5	-	-	CASSTSQVEPQHF
TRBV7-9	TRBJ2-4	many	TRBD1	CASSLDERGTGELAKNIQYF
TRBV29-1	TRBJ2-7	few	-	CSAEVSYEQYF
TRBV7-9	TRBJ2-1	few	TRBD1	CASSLVAGTGGVNEQFF
TRBV11-2	TRBJ2-5	many	-	CASSLYETQYF
TRBV3-1	TRBJ2-1	few	-	CASSQRPRDAVVSSYNEQFF
TRBV28	TRBJ2-1	-	TRBD2	CASRGGTSGRENEQFF
TRBV28	TRBJ2-7	many	-	CASSLGGGDEQYF
TRBV20-1	TRBJ1-4	many	-	CSARDLLRGSNEKLFF
TRBV7-2	TRBJ1-1	few	-	CASSSPEGGGIAFF
TRBV29-1	TRBJ2-7	-	TRBD2	CSVEKTSGRKYEQYF
TRBV25-1	TRBJ2-1	-	TRBD1	CASSADAGTGVSYNEQFF
TRBV7-2	TRBJ2-1	many	TRBD2	CASSLLAGGSYNEQFF
TRBV7-9	TRBJ1-2	many	TRBD1	CASSEQGQGEYGYTF
TRBV24-1	TRBJ2-1	many	TRBD2	CATSSSGKGNEQFF
TRBV7-9	TRBJ2-4	-	TRBD1	CASSEQGGPILAKNIQYF
TRBV29-1	TRBJ2-7	many	TRBD1	CSVGQGRYEQYF
TRBV4-3	TRBJ2-1	few	-	CASSQYWGDGLYNEQFF
TRBV27	TRBJ2-1	many	TRBD2	CASSPGLAGVDEQFF
TRBV29-1	TRBJ1-1	-	-	CSVEAAARNTEAFF
TRBV27	TRBJ1-6	many	-	CASQSTGPNSPLHF
TRBV6-2/TRBV6-3	TRBJ1-1	many	-	CASNQNRLGLNTEAFF
TRBV11-2	TRBJ1-1	-	-	CASSPGARQQNTEAFF
TRBV6-2/TRBV6-3	TRBJ2-1	many	TRBD2	CASSYSGLGGYNEQFF
TRBV28	TRBJ1-2	few	-	CASSLRKYGYTF
TRBV9	TRBJ2-5	few	TRBD2	CASSESTSGFQETQYF
TRBV5-1	TRBJ2-1	many	-	CASSLERYNEQFF
TRBV4-2	TRBJ2-7	-	TRBD2	CASSQEIGTSGSSEQYF
TRBV4-2	TRBJ2-3	-	TRBD2	CASSQSVASGRGVTQYF
TRBV29-1	TRBJ1-1	many	-	CSVHWGLEAFF
TRBV5-1	TRBJ2-3	many	-	CASSPYSGTDTQYF
TRBV4-2	TRBJ2-3	-	-	CASSQKGLVTDTQYF
TRBV28	TRBJ1-2	few	-	CASSHGRFYGYTF
TRBV9	TRBJ2-4	-	TRBD1	CASSVGQGKYKNIQYF
TRBV27	TRBJ1-2	many	-	CASRRAGRVYGYTF
TRBV6-4	TRBJ2-1	-	TRBD2	CASSRLAGNSPYNEQFF
TRBV7-2	TRBJ2-1	-	-	CASSWGGGRNNEQFF
TRBV28	TRBJ2-2	few	-	CASSTFESTGELFF
TRBV12-5	TRBJ2-6	many	-	CASGLVRAGAPGANVLTF
TRBV4-3	TRBJ2-1	-	TRBD2	CASSQIRRLAGDEQFF
TRBV2	TRBJ2-3	-	-	CASSEVAQRDTQYF